This TCR beta chain was recorded in a study of cytomegalovirus exposure and HLA in healthy donors. Study-wide results and caveats: Previous analysis showed most TCR beta V segments were productive about 90% or about 30% of the time.

Healthy bone marrow donors made up the donor group. Per the germline V gene, CDR1 is SQVTM and CDR2 is ANQGSEA. CDR3 size: 14 residues. V was shortened by 7 bases and J by 7 bases, with 19 bases between the two germline ends. In its sample, this clone was seen a few times. Its antigen is undetermined. A multiplex PCR was run with 60 Vbeta primers and 13 Jbeta primers. This table comes from immunoSEQ multiplex PCR, and its TCRdb copy is limited to in-frame clones, with some not included. The sample consists of under 200,000 clones, around 79% of them appearing once. This sequence originates from a woman in her fifties or sixties in good health and CMV-seronegative. The J gene is TRBJ1-4, the V gene TRBV29-1; maybe TRBD1 (6 bases). Sequencing input: PBMCs. This CDR3 is CSGGGGERGEKLFF. CDR3 coding DNA: TGCAGCGGGGGGGGCGGGGAACGGGGTGAAAAACTGTTTTTT.